This entry concerns a single T cell receptor (beta chain). The source of the sample is a study of blood T cell repertoires in COVID-19. The overall study: Sites in the United States, Italy and Spain provided acute and convalescent COVID-19 samples. Nucleic acid was either cDNA or gDNA, and it came from T cells, B-cell-depleted T cells, or PBMCs.

The V gene's germline CDR1 is SGHTA and CDR2 FQGNSA. The ends lost 1 base at V and 7 bases at J; junction bases unmatched: 8. This CDR3 region has 16 residues. Per the authors' pipeline: Reference gene primers were amplified, and this amplification served to estimate nucleated cell counts. The table came from immunoSEQ multiplex PCR; TCRdb's copy has only in-frame clones and leaves some out. The DNA gave D and trimming, while V, J and clone size come from that table. In the table there are some 150,000 clones, more than 65% of which are singletons. The V call is TRBV7-2, the J call TRBJ2-1; 9 nucleotides line up with TRBD2. The sequence was obtained from a woman in her sixties with acute or convalescent COVID-19. Sequenced: peripheral blood. The CDR3: CASSLVRLADSNEQFF. The CDR3 DNA reads TGTGCCAGCAGCTTAGTGCGACTAGCGGATTCAAATGAGCAGTTCTTC. The full variable domain, rest sourced from reference TRBV7-2 and TRBJ2-1, is GAGVSQSPSNKVTEKGKDVELRCDPISGHTALYWYRQSLGQGLEFLIYFQGNSAPDKSGLPSDRFSAERTGGSVSTLTIQRTQQEDSAVYLCASSLVRLADSNEQFFGPGTRLTVL.